This entry describes one TCR beta chain. These data are taken from a study of identifying expanded T cells in peripheral blood. The CDR3 is 14 amino acids. Germline lookup yields CDR1 ENHRY and CDR2 SYGVKD. V gave up 7 bases and J gave up 7 bases, with 16 bases separating them. Method: immunoSEQ multiplex PCR; TCRdb's copy keeps in-frame clones and lacks some. The table includes some 65,000 clones, around 86% detected once. This TCR derives from a person aged 18 to 70 in good health. The V call is TRBV10-3, the J call TRBJ2-2, with TRBD1 as a possible D gene (6 bases). Sequenced: blood. For the CDR3, the DNA is TGTGCCATCAAGCAGGACAGTTCGGTCGGGGAGCTGTTTTTT. Amino acids: CAIKQDSSVGELFF.